The rows below give T cell receptor beta chains drawn from one sample of a study of blood T cells in healthy people across ages. TCRdb redid the calling of the 5' RACE reads with MiXCR, one entry per CDR3 protein. The data contain hundreds of thousands of distinct CDR3 sequences, roughly 56% of them singletons. The sequencing sample was made of blood. These receptors all come from a man aged 40-55 years in good health. The CDR3 runs from the conserved cysteine through the conserved F or W. The D gene is left open where the match is weak. The size field is filled for only some rows; it gives once, few, many or a size class.

few | - | 13 | TRBJ1-5 | TRBV12-3/TRBV12-4 | CASTPGGVQPQHF | TGTGCCAGCACGCCCGGAGGGGTCCAGCCCCAGCATTTT
- | - | 15 | TRBJ2-5 | TRBV3-1 | CASSQGVLDQETQYF | TGTGCCAGCAGCCAGGGGGTTCTAGATCAAGAGACCCAGTACTTC
- | - | 14 | TRBJ2-1 | TRBV7-9 | CASSLLITYNEQFF | TGTGCCAGCAGCTTATTAATCACTTACAATGAGCAGTTCTTC
many | TRBD2 | 14 | TRBJ2-5 | TRBV7-6 | CASSLAGGAETQYF | TGTGCCAGCAGCCTAGCGGGGGGGGCGGAGACCCAGTACTTC
few | TRBD1 | 16 | TRBJ2-5 | TRBV27 | CASSFGIGDRDSTQYF | TGTGCCAGCAGTTTCGGGATCGGGGACAGGGACTCGACCCAGTACTTC
- | TRBD2 | 15 | TRBJ2-7 | TRBV18 | CASSPLSGRLDEQYF | TGTGCCAGCTCACCTCTAAGCGGGAGGCTCGACGAGCAGTACTTC
- | TRBD1 | 13 | TRBJ1-4 | TRBV18 | CASSRGQGEKLFF | TGTGCCAGCTCCAGGGGACAGGGGGAAAAACTGTTTTTT
once | - | 14 | TRBJ2-7 | TRBV20-1 | CSARDSWGLDEQYF | TGCAGTGCTAGAGACTCCTGGGGCCTCGACGAGCAGTACTTC
few | - | 15 | TRBJ2-3 | TRBV9 | CASSVASGSTDTQYF | TGTGCCAGCAGCGTAGCCAGCGGTAGCACAGATACGCAGTATTTT
- | TRBD1 | 14 | TRBJ1-1 | TRBV6-5 | CASSMYRGRAEAFF | TGTGCCAGCAGTATGTACAGGGGGCGGGCTGAAGCTTTCTTT
- | TRBD1 | 15 | TRBJ1-5 | TRBV20-1 | CSAREGQASNQPQHF | TGCAGTGCTAGAGAAGGACAGGCGAGCAATCAGCCCCAGCATTTT
- | - | 11 | TRBJ2-5 | TRBV29-1 | CSVGPQETQYF | TGCAGCGTTGGCCCACAAGAGACCCAGTACTTC
- | - | 13 | TRBJ2-1 | TRBV6-2/TRBV6-3 | CASSPQGIGEQFF | TGTGCCAGCAGTCCCCAGGGGATAGGGGAGCAGTTCTTC
- | - | 14 | TRBJ2-5 | TRBV2 | CATSEMRAQETQYF | TGTGCCACCTCTGAGATGAGGGCTCAAGAGACCCAGTACTTC
- | - | 10 | TRBJ1-1 | TRBV29-1 | CSVSSTEAFF | TGCAGCGTTAGCTCCACTGAAGCTTTCTTT
- | TRBD2 | 17 | TRBJ2-7 | TRBV7-2 | CASSLVGTSGFSYEQYF | TGTGCCAGCAGCTTAGTCGGGACTAGCGGGTTCTCCTACGAGCAGTACTTC
few | - | 14 | TRBJ2-1 | TRBV2 | CASSGGVAYNEQFF | TGTGCCAGCAGTGGAGGTGTAGCCTACAATGAGCAGTTCTTC
- | TRBD2 | 18 | TRBJ2-1 | TRBV7-2 | CASSLGLAGGSSINEQFF | TGTGCCAGCAGCTTAGGACTAGCGGGAGGATCCTCAATCAATGAGCAGTTCTTC
few | - | 12 | TRBJ1-1 | TRBV28 | CASSSRHSEAFF | TGTGCCAGCAGTTCCCGACATTCTGAAGCTTTCTTT
few | - | 13 | TRBJ2-7 | TRBV6-2/TRBV6-3 | CASTRDWNNEQYF | TGTGCCAGCACCCGGGACTGGAACAATGAGCAGTACTTC
- | - | 15 | TRBJ1-2 | TRBV7-2 | CASSLSRGLGYGYTF | TGTGCCAGCAGCTTAAGTAGGGGTCTGGGCTATGGCTACACCTTC
- | - | 17 | TRBJ1-5 | TRBV6-2/TRBV6-3 | CASRRLFGTDSNQPQHF | TGTGCCAGCAGGCGCTTATTTGGGACGGATAGCAATCAGCCCCAGCATTTT
few | TRBD1 | 15 | TRBJ2-3 | TRBV4-2 | CASSPGQGGTDTQYF | TGTGCCAGCAGCCCAGGACAGGGTGGCACAGATACGCAGTATTTT
- | - | 15 | TRBJ1-4 | TRBV18 | CASSPREGSNEKLFF | TGTGCCAGCTCACCACGGGAGGGTTCTAATGAAAAACTGTTTTTT
- | - | 14 | TRBJ1-1 | TRBV20-1 | CSARSGVMNTEAFF | TGCAGTGCTAGGAGTGGGGTAATGAACACTGAAGCTTTCTTT
- | - | 16 | TRBJ2-1 | TRBV9 | CASSVGAGFSDNEQFF | TGTGCCAGCAGCGTAGGTGCGGGATTCTCCGACAATGAGCAGTTCTTC
- | - | 16 | TRBJ2-7 | TRBV7-2 | CASSLGGGHYLYEQYF | TGTGCCAGCAGCTTGGGTGGGGGACACTACCTCTACGAGCAGTACTTC
- | TRBD2 | 15 | TRBJ2-1 | TRBV9 | CASSVSGTKYNEQFF | TGTGCCAGCAGCGTAAGCGGGACTAAATACAATGAGCAGTTCTTC
- | TRBD1 | 16 | TRBJ2-4 | TRBV27 | CASSLIGGTGQTIQYF | TGTGCCAGCAGTTTAATTGGTGGGACAGGGCAAACCATTCAGTACTTC
- | - | 16 | TRBJ1-4 | TRBV7-2 | CASSLIPSATNEKLFF | TGTGCCAGCAGCTTAATTCCGAGTGCAACTAATGAAAAACTGTTTTTT
- | - | 14 | TRBJ1-5 | TRBV20-1 | CSALKVQGKRPQHF | TGCAGTGCCCTAAAGGTCCAGGGGAAGCGGCCCCAGCATTTT
- | - | 13 | TRBJ2-5 | TRBV7-2 | CASSLDRSETQYF | TGTGCCAGCAGCCTGGACCGCTCGGAGACCCAGTACTTC
- | - | 14 | TRBJ2-1 | TRBV20-1 | CSASEAGSYNEQFF | TGCAGTGCTAGTGAGGCGGGAAGTTACAATGAGCAGTTCTTC
- | TRBD1 | 13 | TRBJ2-7 | TRBV5-1 | CASSFGQGSEQYF | TGCGCCAGCAGCTTTGGACAGGGAAGCGAGCAGTACTTC
few | - | 12 | TRBJ2-5 | TRBV29-1 | CSGLDSRKTQYF | TGCAGCGGCCTGGACAGTCGAAAGACCCAGTACTTC
- | - | 16 | TRBJ2-5 | TRBV20-1 | CSADDTLWFSQETQYF | TGCAGTGCTGACGACACTTTATGGTTCTCTCAGGAGACCCAGTACTTC
- | - | 14 | TRBJ1-1 | TRBV6-1 | CASSEEGGFTEAFF | TGTGCCAGCAGTGAAGAGGGAGGGTTCACTGAAGCTTTCTTT
- | TRBD1 | 16 | TRBJ2-2 | TRBV4-3 | CASSPFNQGDTGELFF | TGCGCCAGCAGCCCTTTCAACCAGGGGGACACCGGGGAGCTGTTTTTT
few | - | 17 | TRBJ2-3 | TRBV5-1 | CASSLARTRPSPDTQYF | TGCGCCAGCAGCTTGGCCAGGACACGCCCCAGCCCAGATACGCAGTATTTT
- | - | 11 | TRBJ2-4 | TRBV7-9 | CASSSGRDPYF | TGTGCCAGCAGCTCGGGCCGAGACCCGTACTTC
- | TRBD1 | 16 | TRBJ2-5 | TRBV9 | CASSARTGGNGETQYF | TGTGCCAGCAGCGCCAGAACAGGGGGAAACGGAGAGACCCAGTACTTC
- | - | 12 | TRBJ1-2 | TRBV10-2 | CASSGQEYGYTF | TGCGCCAGCAGTGGACAGGAGTACGGCTACACCTTC
- | - | 18 | TRBJ2-2 | TRBV5-1 | CASSLAGHRDTETGELFF | TGCGCCAGCAGCTTGGCCGGCCATCGGGACACCGAAACCGGGGAGCTGTTTTTT
- | - | 15 | TRBJ2-3 | TRBV15 | CATSREGGGPDTQYF | TGTGCCACCAGCAGAGAGGGGGGGGGCCCAGATACGCAGTATTTT